The next 14 T cell receptor beta chains were all read from a single sample in a study of T cells in Graves' hyperthyroidism and ophthalmopathy. Amplification targeted TCR beta CDR3 regions from RNA transcripts. Researchers ran a first-round RT-PCR on the TCR CDR3 using the HTBI primer set. TCRdb analysed the multiplex PCR reads with MiXCR anew, one entry per CDR3 protein. In the table there are about 420,000 distinct CDR3 sequences, roughly 15% of which are singletons. Sequencing was done on a sample of blood. These receptor sequences come from a woman younger than 35 with Graves' hyperthyroidism.

There are a few counts of this clonotype. The chain couples TRBV30 to TRBJ1-5; possible D gene TRBD1, 6 bases. CDR3 size: 17 residues. V was cut by 3 bases and J by 9 bases, with 27 bases left in between. Germline CDR1 GTSNPN, CDR2 SVGIG (reference sequence). The CDR3 region is CAWRPLNRDAESVPQHF. In nucleotides, the CDR3 is TGTGCCTGGAGGCCTTTAAACAGGGACGCCGAGAGTGTGCCCCAGCATTTT.

There are a few counts of this clonotype. A single base separates this from a much larger clone, so it may be a read error. This chain connects TRBV28 to TRBJ2-7, with TRBD2 matching over 16 bases. Germline V gene lookup returns CDR1 MDHEN and CDR2 SYDVKM. CDR3 length equals 19 residues. The junction had 13 bases not matched to a gene; V was cut back by 3 bases and J by 5 bases. The CDR3: CASSFRAGTSGRGFDEQYF. The CDR3, as DNA: TGTGCCAGCAGTTTTCGAGCCGGGACTAGCGGGAGGGGTTTTGACGAGCAGTACTTC.

This clonotype was seen at least ten times. The rearrangement joins TRBV7-3 to TRBJ2-1; 10 positions agree with TRBD2. The CDR3 consists of 14 residues. V was pared by 5 bases and J by 7 bases, with 5 bases of the junction left unmatched. The germline V gene has CDR1 SGHTA and CDR2 FQGTGA. The CDR3 reads CASSLRTSGNEQFF. The CDR3 bases are TGTGCCAGCAGCCTAAGGACTAGCGGTAATGAGCAGTTCTTC.

Turning to this clonotype: This may be a read error, as it is one base from a much larger clone. This sequence joins TRBV28 and TRBJ1-4; 7 nucleotides match TRBD1. Germline loops: CDR1 MDHEN, CDR2 SYDVKM. The CDR3 loop spans 13 amino acids. As DNA, the CDR3 is TGTGCCAGCATAGGGGGCGCGGGAGAAAGACTGTTTTTT. Its translation is CASIGGAGERLFF.

The chain is built from TRBV19 and TRBJ1-1; D gene uncertain. Germline CDR1 and CDR2: LNHDA and SQIVND (reference sequence). V was cut by 1 base and J by 1 base, with 10 bases left in between. This CDR3 contains 15 residues. CDR3 protein: CASSIVSTANTEAFF. The CDR3 region has the DNA TGTGCCAGTAGTATAGTCTCGACCGCGAACACTGAAGCTTTCTTT. The entire variable domain, with the rest obtained from reference TRBV19 and TRBJ1-1, is as follows: DGGITQSPKYLFRKEGQNVTLSCEQNLNHDAMYWYRQDPGQGLRLIYYSQIVNDFQKGDIAEGYSVSREKKESFPLTVTSAQKNPTAFYLCASSIVSTANTEAFFGQGTRLTVV.

This clonotype was counted only a few times. The chain links TRBV7-2 to TRBJ2-7, with 7 bases aligning to TRBD1. Germline V gene lookup returns CDR1 SGHTA and CDR2 FQGNSA. The CDR3 covers 15 residues. V gave up 3 bases and J gave up 1 base; unmatched junction bases: 6. CDR3 DNA sequence: TGTGCCAGCAGCTTCAACCCGGGACAGTCCTACGAGCAGTACTTC. Amino acid sequence: CASSFNPGQSYEQYF.

This clonotype was recorded many times. V usage is TRBV2 and J usage is TRBJ1-1; D possibly corresponds to TRBD1 (5 bases). This CDR3 is 14 amino acids long. CDR1 is SNHLY, CDR2 FYNNEI, per germline. V lost 3 bases and J lost 2, with 10 bases in between. The CDR3 spells CASSDRGINTEAFF. The CDR3 DNA is TGTGCCAGCAGTGACCGGGGGATAAACACTGAAGCTTTCTTT. The whole variable domain, remainder taken from reference TRBV2 and TRBJ1-1, is EPEVTQTPSHQVTQMGQEVILRCVPISNHLYFYWYRQILGQKVEFLVSFYNNEISEKSEIFDDQFSVERPDGSNFTLKIRSTKLEDSAMYFCASSDRGINTEAFFGQGTRLTVV.

This clonotype occurred many times. This chain links TRBV12-3 or TRBV12-4 with TRBJ2-3; D may be TRBD2 (6 bases). The CDR3 contains 15 residues. Trimming removed 6 bases from V and 4 bases from J, with 17 bases in between. CDR3 sequence (DNA): TGTGCCAGCAGCAAACCGGGAGCCCGCGCAGATACGCAGTATTTT. Protein: CASSKPGARADTQYF.

This clonotype was seen repeatedly, ten times or more. This chain uses TRBV5-1 with TRBJ2-2; TRBD1 matches at 11 bases. Unmatched junction bases numbered 4, after V lost 4 bases and J lost 5 bases. This CDR3 has 15 amino acids. Germline CDR1 SGHRS, CDR2 YFSETQ. The CDR3 coding sequence is TGCGCCAGCAGCGGCGGACAGGGGGCTACCGGGGAGCTGTTTTTT. Amino acid sequence: CASSGGQGATGELFF.

In its sample, this clonotype was seen once. The chain recombines TRBV5-1 with TRBJ2-2; 13 nucleotides line up with TRBD2. After removal of 8 bases from V and 6 bases from J, the junction contained 10 bases not matched to a gene. The CDR3 extends over 16 amino acids. Germline V gene data show CDR1 as SGHRS and CDR2 as YFSETQ. Here the CDR3 DNA reads TGCGCCAGTCGACTAGCGGGAGGCCTAGAGCCCGGGGAGCTGTTTTTT. Protein product: CASRLAGGLEPGELFF.

This clonotype was observed at least ten times. The V and J genes are TRBV7-2 and TRBJ1-2; D might be TRBD1 (5 bases). There are 14 residues in the CDR3. V lost 4 bases and J 0 bases, leaving 9 bases between the germline ends. Germline CDR1 SGHTA, CDR2 FQGNSA. The CDR3 DNA reads as TGTGCCAGCAGCTGGGACGGAGCTAACTATGGCTACACCTTC. It yields the protein CASSWDGANYGYTF. Full variable domain (missing parts from reference TRBV7-2 and TRBJ1-2): GAGVSQSPSNKVTEKGKDVELRCDPISGHTALYWYRQSLGQGLEFLIYFQGNSAPDKSGLPSDRFSAERTGGSVSTLTIQRTQQEDSAVYLCASSWDGANYGYTFGSGTRLTVV.

This rearrangement joins TRBV6-2 or TRBV6-3 to TRBJ2-3, with TRBD1 identical over 7 bases. CDR1 is MNHEY and CDR2 is SVGEGT in the germline V gene. V lost 6 bases and J lost 2; bases outside the gene matches: 8. This CDR3 is 15 amino acids long. The CDR3, as DNA: TGTGCCAGCAGCACGCGGACAGGATCCACAGATACGCAGTATTTT. Its translation is CASSTRTGSTDTQYF.

This clonotype came up many times. The chain recombines TRBV11-2 with TRBJ2-1; D is unresolved. CDR3 length: 13 residues. CDR1 and CDR2 from the germline V gene are SGHAT and FQNNGV. The ends were cut back, 1 base at V and 9 bases at J, with 10 bases in the middle. This chain's CDR3 is CASSLGLPAEQFF. The DNA of the CDR3 is TGTGCCAGCAGCTTAGGGCTCCCGGCTGAGCAGTTCTTC. The entire variable domain, with the rest obtained from reference TRBV11-2 and TRBJ2-1, is as follows: EAGVAQSPRYKIIEKRQSVAFWCNPISGHATLYWYQQILGQGPKLLIQFQNNGVVDDSQLPKDRFSAERLKGVDSTLKIQPAKLEDSAVYLCASSLGLPAEQFFGPGTRLTVL.

This clonotype was seen ten or more times. The rearrangement uses TRBV10-3 and TRBJ2-1; 7 nucleotides align to TRBD1. The CDR3 spans 13 residues. CDR1 and CDR2 (germline): ENHRY, SYGVKD. With 6 bases clipped from V and 6 bases from J, the junction kept 5 bases outside the gene matches. CDR3 residues: CAISHGDSNEQFF. The DNA of the CDR3 is TGTGCCATCAGCCATGGGGACAGCAATGAGCAGTTCTTC.